This record looks at one T cell receptor beta chain sequence and its context. The table came from immunoSEQ multiplex PCR; TCRdb's copy has only in-frame clones and leaves some out. Counted here are under 80,000 clones, 80% to 90% occurring once; the ten biggest clones make up 4.8%. CDR1 is MDHEN and CDR2 is SYDVKM in the germline V gene. The V end was cut by 7 bases, the J end by 10 bases, with 17 bases between. CDR3 length: 13 residues. The sample originates from a study of blood T cell repertoires in COVID-19. The chain couples TRBV28 to TRBJ2-4; tentatively, D is TRBD1 (6 bases). This receptor was taken from an elderly woman with active or convalescent COVID-19. Sequencing was carried out using peripheral blood. CDR3 loop: CASTLGAQGIQYF. The CDR3 DNA follows: TGTGCCAGCACCCTCGGGGCCCAGGGGATTCAGTACTTC. The variable domain in full, with the rest retrieved from reference TRBV28 and TRBJ2-4, is DVKVTQSSRYLVKRTGEKVFLECVQDMDHENMFWYRQDPGLGLRLIYFSYDVKMKEKGDIPEGYSVSREKKERFSLILESASTNQTSMYLCASTLGAQGIQYFGAGTRLSVL.